This entry features one T cell receptor beta chain sequence. What it recognizes is unknown. These data are taken from a study of CD8+ T cells in alopecia areata. On the study more broadly: Patients received oral tofacitinib, 5 to 10 mg twice daily, for moderate-to-severe alopecia areata. Severity was scored as percentage of affected scalp area in treated patients. Study-level results: The study found that many expanded lesional clones persisted in scalp and blood during tofacitinib.

V was clipped by 3 bases and J by 5 bases, with 10 bases between them. The CDR3 consists of 13 residues. The germline V gene encodes CDR1 SNHLY and CDR2 FYNNEI. RNA was isolated and reverse transcribed to cDNA, the sequencing template. Profiling relied on immunoSEQ multiplex PCR, and the TCRdb table lists in-frame clones only, not all of them. This sample has 170,000 or so clones, with roughly 65% found just once. As to treatment: oral pan-JAK inhibitor, 5-10 mg twice daily. Isolation of CD4+ and CD8+ T cells from PBMCs was achieved by sorting. Sequencing was performed on CD4+ T cells sorted from blood, taken at week 4, from a patient treated with tofacitinib. This sequence joins TRBV2 and TRBJ1-2; D is possibly TRBD1 (5 bases). The clonotype originates from a human donor with alopecia areata. The CDR3 here is CASSDDQGYGYTF. In DNA form, the CDR3 reads TGTGCCAGCAGTGACGATCAGGGATATGGCTACACCTTC. The full variable domain, in which reference TRBV2 and TRBJ1-2 provide the parts outside the CDR3, is EPEVTQTPSHQVTQMGQEVILRCVPISNHLYFYWYRQILGQKVEFLVSFYNNEISEKSEIFDDQFSVERPDGSNFTLKIRSTKLEDSAMYFCASSDDQGYGYTFGSGTRLTVV.